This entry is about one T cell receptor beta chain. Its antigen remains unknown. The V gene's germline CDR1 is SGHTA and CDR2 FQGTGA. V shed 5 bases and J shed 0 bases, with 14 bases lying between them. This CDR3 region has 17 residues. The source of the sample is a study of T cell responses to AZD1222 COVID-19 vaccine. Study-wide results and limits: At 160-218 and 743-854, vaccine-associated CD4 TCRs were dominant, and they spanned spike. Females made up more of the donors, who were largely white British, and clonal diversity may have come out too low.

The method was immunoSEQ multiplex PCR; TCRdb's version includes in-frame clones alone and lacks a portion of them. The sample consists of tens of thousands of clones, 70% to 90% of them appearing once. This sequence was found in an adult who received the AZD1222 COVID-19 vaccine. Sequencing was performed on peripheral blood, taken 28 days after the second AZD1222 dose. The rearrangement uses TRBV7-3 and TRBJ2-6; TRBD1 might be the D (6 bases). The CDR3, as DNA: TGTGCCAGCAGCCCCGACAGGCCCAGCTCTGGGGCCAACGTCCTGACTTTC. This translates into CASSPDRPSSGANVLTF.